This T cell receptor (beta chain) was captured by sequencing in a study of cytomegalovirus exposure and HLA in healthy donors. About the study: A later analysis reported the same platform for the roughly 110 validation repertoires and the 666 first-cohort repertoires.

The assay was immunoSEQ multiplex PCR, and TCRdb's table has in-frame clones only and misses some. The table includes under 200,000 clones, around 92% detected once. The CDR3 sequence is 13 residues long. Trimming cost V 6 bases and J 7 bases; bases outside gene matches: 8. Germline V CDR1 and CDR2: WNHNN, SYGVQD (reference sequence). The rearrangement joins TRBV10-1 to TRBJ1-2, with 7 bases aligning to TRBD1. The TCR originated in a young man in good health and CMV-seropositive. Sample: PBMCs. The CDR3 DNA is TGCGCCAGCAGCGTTAGACAGGGTTGTGGCTACACCTTC. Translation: CASSVRQGCGYTF.